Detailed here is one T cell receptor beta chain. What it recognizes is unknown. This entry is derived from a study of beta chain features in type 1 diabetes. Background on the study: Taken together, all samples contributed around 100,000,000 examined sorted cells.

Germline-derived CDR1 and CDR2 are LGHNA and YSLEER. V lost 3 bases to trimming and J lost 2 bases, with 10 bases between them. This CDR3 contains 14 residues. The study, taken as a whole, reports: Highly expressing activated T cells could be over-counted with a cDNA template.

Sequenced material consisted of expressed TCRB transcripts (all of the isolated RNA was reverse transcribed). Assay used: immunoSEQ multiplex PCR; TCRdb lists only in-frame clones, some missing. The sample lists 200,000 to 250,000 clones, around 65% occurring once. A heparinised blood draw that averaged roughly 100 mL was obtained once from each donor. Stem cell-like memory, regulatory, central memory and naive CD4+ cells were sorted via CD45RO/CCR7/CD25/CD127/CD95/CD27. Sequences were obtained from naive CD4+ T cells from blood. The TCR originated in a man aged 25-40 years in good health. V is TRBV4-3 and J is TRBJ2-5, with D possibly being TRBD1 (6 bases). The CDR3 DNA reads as TGCGCCAGCAGCCAGGGGGCCAGGCAAGAGACCCAGTACTTC. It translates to CASSQGARQETQYF.